This TCR beta chain came from a study of blood T cell repertoires in COVID-19. For the study at large: Researchers got acute and convalescent COVID-19 samples from the United States, Italy and Spain. In each case, the material was cDNA or gDNA derived from T cells, B-cell-depleted T cells, or PBMCs.

This clone was detected a few times. The CDR3 covers 14 residues. CDR1 and CDR2 (germline): SGHDT, YYEEEE. Unmatched junction bases numbered 6, after V lost 4 bases and J lost 7 bases. Original methodology: Estimated nucleated cell counts came from reference gene primer amplification. Using immunoSEQ multiplex PCR, the repertoire was profiled, and TCRdb retains in-frame clones only, with some absent. V and J calls and clone size follow that table, whereas D and trimming were derived from the DNA. The profile shows approximately 320,000 clones, approximately 85% of them singletons. J is TRBJ1-4 and V is TRBV5-6; TRBD1 aligns across 8 bases. The receptor was derived from a human donor in a cohort sampled during active COVID-19. Source material: peripheral blood. The CDR3 region is CASSLDRASEKLFF. CDR3 nucleotide sequence: TGTGCCAGCAGCCTGGACAGGGCTTCTGAAAAACTGTTTTTT.